The 5 T cell receptor beta chains presented below share a single source sample, sequenced in a study of quantifying T cell responses using KT2 cells. Study overall: RNA was reverse transcribed with TCR alpha and beta constant-region primers.

A single-stranded UMI oligo with SP2 sequence was ligated to cDNA 3' ends. An equimolar mix of RC1.1 and RC1.2 primed the beta chain across TRBC1 and TRBC2. One entry per CDR3 protein results from TCRdb running MiXCR on the UMI-ligation and nested PCR reads. The sample yields some 48,000 distinct CDR3 sequences, 11% seen once. Sequencing was done on a sample of PBMCs spiked with cells of the T cell clone KT2. Source of these receptors: a human donor.

This clonotype appeared many times. The rearrangement joins TRBV27 to TRBJ2-3; 7 bases are a match to TRBD2. This CDR3 contains 16 residues. V lost 7 bases, J lost 1 base, and 11 bases stayed unmatched. Germline V gives CDR1 MNHEY, CDR2 SMNVEV (reference sequence). The CDR3 spells CASTRSGVLGTDTQYF. Here the CDR3 DNA reads TGTGCCAGCACCCGGAGCGGGGTTCTGGGCACAGATACGCAGTATTTT.

In this sample, this clonotype turned up a few times. The chain joins TRBV20-1 to TRBJ1-3; 9 bases align to TRBD1. This CDR3 comprises 14 residues. The germline CDR1 and CDR2 sequences are DFQATT and SNEGSKA (reference sequence). Trimming removed 3 bases from V and 4 bases from J; junction bases left unmatched: 4. CDR3: CSASHGTGGNTIYF. CDR3 DNA: TGCAGTGCTAGTCACGGGACAGGGGGAAACACCATATATTTT.

This clonotype has just a few counts. The chain couples TRBV2 to TRBJ2-3, with a possible D match to TRBD1 (5 bases). V was cut by 9 bases and J by 5 bases, with 12 bases left in between. Germline lookup yields CDR1 SNHLY and CDR2 FYNNEI. The CDR3 spans 12 residues. DNA for the CDR3: TGTGCCAGATCCCTGACAGAAGATACGCAGTATTTT. Residues: CARSLTEDTQYF.

This clonotype has only a few counts. The genes are TRBV5-1 and TRBJ1-1, with D possibly matching TRBD1 (5 bases). V lost 1 base, J lost 1 base, and 14 bases lay in between. The CDR3 has 16 amino acids. Germline CDR1 reads SGHRS; CDR2 reads YFSETQ. The CDR3 sequence: CASSLYGTGKNTEAFF. CDR3 coding DNA: TGCGCCAGCAGCTTGTACGGGACGGGAAAGAACACTGAAGCTTTCTTT.

The V and J genes are TRBV27 and TRBJ2-3, with D perhaps matching TRBD1 (5 bases). Germline loops: CDR1 MNHEY, CDR2 SMNVEV (reference sequence). V was trimmed by 5 bases and J by 2 bases, leaving 17 bases between them. The CDR3 extends over 16 amino acids. Written as DNA, the CDR3 is TGTGCCAGCAGTGAGGTTTCCAGGGATCCCACAGATACGCAGTATTTT. Protein sequence: CASSEVSRDPTDTQYF.